This TCR beta chain was documented in a study of T cells in Graves' hyperthyroidism and ophthalmopathy. With regard to this clonotype: Its antigen is currently unknown.

RNA transcripts gave rise to amplified TCR beta CDR3 regions. TCR CDR3 regions were first amplified by RT-PCR with HTBI primers. TCRdb reprocessed the multiplex PCR reads with MiXCR, giving one entry per CDR3 protein. The repertoire holds approximately 520,000 distinct CDR3 sequences, with around 22% as singletons. V lost 4 bases to trimming and J lost 4 bases, with 7 bases between them. Germline V gives CDR1 SQVTM, CDR2 ANQGSEA. The CDR3 runs 12 residues. Study observations and caveats: Before onset, ophthalmopathy was predicted by the model a median approximately 6.5 months earlier. The blood repertoire included most of the expanded thyroid clonotypes above 0.001.

Patients showing uncontrolled infection, other autoimmune disease, pregnancy or lactation were ineligible. Sequenced sample: blood. This clonotype originated in a young woman with Graves' ophthalmopathy. V gene TRBV29-1 combines with J gene TRBJ2-2; D not resolved. Here the CDR3 reads CSVVWPTGELFF. CDR3 nucleotides: TGCAGCGTTGTCTGGCCCACCGGGGAGCTGTTTTTT.